A single sample gave rise to the 17 T cell receptor beta chains below, sequenced in a study of tumor-infiltrating lymphocytes in primary liver carcinoma. Without any cell sorting, roughly 20-30 mg of bulk tissue yielded co-extracted RNA and DNA. Priming with a constant-region primer yielded TCR beta cDNA from 450 to 550 ng total RNA. Three rounds of nested multiplex PCR with slightly modified ARM-PCR produced TCR beta libraries. TRBV1-TRBV30 forward and Cbeta reverse primers drove the first two roughly 11-cycle rounds. TCRdb reanalysed the multiplex PCR reads using MiXCR and keeps one entry per CDR3 protein. The sample has 95,000 to 150,000 distinct CDR3 sequences, 64% seen once. The sequenced sample consisted of liver tumor tissue from sampling region 3. Subset here: tumor region T3, left-lateral pole. Receptor source: a woman aged 60-75 years with primary liver carcinoma and hepatitis B virus infection.

This clonotype was observed a handful of times. The chain couples TRBV28 to TRBJ2-1; D may be TRBD2 (5 bases). Germline V CDR1 and CDR2: MDHEN, SYDVKM. The CDR3 loop spans 11 amino acids. Trimming left V 4 bases short and J 9 bases short, with 7 bases between. The CDR3 DNA reads TGTGCCAGCAGTTCCCGGGGTGAGCAGTTCTTC. Its protein product is CASSSRGEQFF.

This clonotype showed up many times. The V gene is TRBV10-2, the J gene TRBJ2-1; no clear D. V was trimmed by 8 bases and J by 8 bases, leaving 13 bases between them. Per germline, CDR1 WSHSY and CDR2 SAAADI. This CDR3 has 12 residues. The DNA of the CDR3 is TGCGCCAGCGGGTCCCGTAGGGATGAGCAGTTCTTC. Protein product: CASGSRRDEQFF.

This clonotype has just a few counts. The chain couples TRBV2 to TRBJ2-3, with D possibly being TRBD2 (6 bases). Germline V lookup: CDR1 SNHLY, CDR2 FYNNEI. V lost 3 bases, J lost 0 bases, and 10 bases lay in between. The CDR3 extends over 15 amino acids. The CDR3 region is CASSEGGRSTDTQYF. In DNA, the CDR3 is TGTGCCAGCAGTGAGGGGGGACGAAGCACAGATACGCAGTATTTT.

V and J are TRBV11-1 and TRBJ2-5; D remains unclear. The germline V gene encodes CDR1 SGHAT and CDR2 FQDESV (reference sequence). The CDR3 is 15 amino acids. The V end lost 4 bases, the J end lost 2 bases, and 14 bases lay between the germline ends. CDR3 in amino acids: CASSSPSTDQETQYF. The CDR3 DNA sequence: TGTGCCAGCAGCTCGCCCAGTACCGATCAAGAGACCCAGTACTTC.

The gene calls are TRBV7-9 and TRBJ1-1; D might be TRBD1 (5 bases). V was pared by 5 bases and J by 0 bases, with 13 bases between. The CDR3 sequence is 15 residues long. The germline CDR1 and CDR2 sequences are SEHNR and FQNEAQ (reference sequence). CDR3: CASSPSGEMNTEAFF. The CDR3 region has the DNA TGTGCCAGCAGCCCGTCGGGGGAAATGAACACTGAAGCTTTCTTT.

Concerning this clonotype: At one end, the junction sequence differs from germline, possibly due to a read error. The rearrangement links TRBV10-3 to TRBJ2-7; TRBD2 agrees at 8 bases. The CDR3 is 13 amino acids. Germline CDR1 and CDR2: ENHRY and SYGVKD. This CDR3 is CAVRETSAYQQYF. CDR3 nucleotide sequence: TGTGCCGTCAGAGAGACTAGCGCCTACCAGCAGTACTTC.

About this clonotype itself: A much larger clone lies a single base off, so this may be a read error. This sequence joins TRBV5-4 and TRBJ2-7, with D unresolved. V was trimmed by 8 bases and J by 6 bases, leaving 15 bases between them. The CDR3 consists of 12 residues. Germline CDR1 SGHNT, CDR2 YYREEE (reference sequence). CDR3 coding DNA: TGTGCCAGTGGGCAGAGCCTTGGCGAGCAGTACTTC. It encodes CASGQSLGEQYF.

Remarks on this clonotype: Possible read error: a much larger clone is one base away. The V gene is TRBV2, the J gene TRBJ2-2, with D unclear. CDR1 and CDR2 from the germline V gene are SNHLY and FYNNEI. CDR3 length: 12 residues. CDR3: CTSSADTGELFF. CDR3 coding DNA: TGTACCAGCAGTGCGGATACCGGGGAGCTGTTTTTT.

Details on this clonotype: A much more abundant neighbour one base away suggests this may be a read error. This rearrangement joins TRBV6-1 to TRBJ2-1, with D possibly being TRBD2 (6 bases). CDR1 and CDR2 (germline): MNHNS, SASEGT. The CDR3 is 15 residues long. The CDR3 region is CASSPSDGSYKEQFF. CDR3 nucleotides: TGTGCCAGCAGCCCTAGCGATGGCTCCTACAAAGAGCAGTTCTTC.

The CDR3 coding sequence is TGCGCCAGCAGCAAAGACGGGAGTCCCCTCTACGAGCAGTACTTC. Its translation: CASSKDGSPLYEQYF. The gene calls are TRBV5-1 and TRBJ2-7, with D tentatively TRBD2 (6 bases). Germline-derived CDR1 and CDR2 are SGHRS and YFSETQ. The CDR3 spans 15 residues. V was pared by 4 bases and J by 3 bases, with 17 bases between.

This clonotype was found a few times. A read error may be the cause here, since a much bigger clone is one base away. J is TRBJ2-5 and V is TRBV6-1; weak D call: TRBD1 (6 bases). CDR1 and CDR2 from the germline V gene are MNHNS and SASEGT. The CDR3 consists of 15 residues. The CDR3 sequence is CTSSANSRGSETQYF. CDR3 nucleotide sequence: TGTACCAGCAGTGCTAACTCGAGGGGGTCCGAGACCCAGTACTTC.

Worth noting for this clonotype: This may come from a read error, since a much larger clone is one base off. V gene TRBV30 combines with J gene TRBJ2-1, with D tentatively TRBD2 (6 bases). The germline V and J ends were trimmed by 3 bases and 9 bases, with 15 bases remaining between them. The CDR3 loop spans 13 amino acids. In germline, CDR1 is GTSNPN, CDR2 SVGIG (reference sequence). CDR3 residues: CAWSKLVGGEQFF. DNA for the CDR3: TGTGCCTGGAGCAAGCTAGTGGGAGGTGAGCAGTTCTTC.

Concerning this clonotype: A much larger clone lies one base from this, so it may be a read error. The genes are TRBV5-1 and TRBJ1-2, with D maybe TRBD1 (6 bases). Germline loops: CDR1 SGHRS, CDR2 YFSETQ. CDR3 length: 12 residues. The CDR3 DNA follows: TGCACCAGCAGCAGAACGGACAGTGGCTACACCTTC. Amino acids: CTSSRTDSGYTF.

This chain joins TRBV5-1 and TRBJ2-5, with TRBD2 matching 7 bases. This CDR3 has 15 residues. Germline V gene lookup returns CDR1 SGHRS and CDR2 YFSETQ. V was clipped by 3 bases and J by 2 bases; unmatched bases: 7. The CDR3 sequence is CASSSPSGNQETQYF. In DNA form, the CDR3 reads TGCGCCAGCAGCTCTCCTAGCGGCAATCAAGAGACCCAGTACTTC.

This clonotype occurred once. A junction boundary mismatches the germline segment, possibly from a read error. CDR3 in DNA: TGCAGCCTTGATGGGCAGGGCTACGAGCAATACTTC. This codes for CSLDGQGYEQYF. The V gene is TRBV29-1, the J gene TRBJ2-7, with a possible D match to TRBD1 (5 bases). The germline gives CDR1 SQVTM, CDR2 ANQGSEA. CDR3 length equals 12 residues.

To note about this clonotype: A clone one base away is much larger, so this may be a read error. The gene calls are TRBV6-6 and TRBJ1-2; D gene uncertain. Germline CDR1 MNHNY, CDR2 SVGAGI (reference sequence). The CDR3 is made up of 14 amino acids. The CDR3 DNA reads TGTGCCAGCAGTTACTCGCACGGCACCTATGGCTGCACCTTC. Its translation is CASSYSHGTYGCTF.

This clonotype showed up many times. The rearrangement uses TRBV29-1 and TRBJ2-2; D ambiguous. The germline V gene has CDR1 SQVTM and CDR2 ANQGSEA. The CDR3 is 12 amino acids. V was pared by 4 bases and J by 1 base, with 4 bases between. CDR3 protein: CSVAENTGELFF. In DNA, the CDR3 is TGCAGCGTTGCCGAGAACACCGGGGAGCTGTTTTTT.